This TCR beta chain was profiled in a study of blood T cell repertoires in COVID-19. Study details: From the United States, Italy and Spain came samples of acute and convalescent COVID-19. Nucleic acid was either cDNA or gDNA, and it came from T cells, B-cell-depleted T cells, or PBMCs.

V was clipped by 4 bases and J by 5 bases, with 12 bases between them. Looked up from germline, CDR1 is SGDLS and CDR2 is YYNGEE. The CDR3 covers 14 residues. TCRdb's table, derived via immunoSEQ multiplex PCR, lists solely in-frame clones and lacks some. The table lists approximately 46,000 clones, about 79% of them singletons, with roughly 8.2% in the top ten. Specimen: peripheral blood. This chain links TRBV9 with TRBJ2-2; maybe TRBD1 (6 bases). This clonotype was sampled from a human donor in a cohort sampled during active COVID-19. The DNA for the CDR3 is TGTGCCAGCAGCCCCCGACAGGCGACCGGGGAGCTGTTTTTT. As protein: CASSPRQATGELFF.